Sequencing of this TCR beta chain was carried out in a study of molecular identifiers for immune sequencing clone quantification. Preparation of naive CD8 libraries involved roughly 19,000 to 1,100,000 sorted cells and 10%, 30% or 50% RNA. There are many counts of this clonotype. Antigen unknown. Whole-study findings and limits: Detecting spiked Jurkat TCR RNA from one cell among about a million naive cells was reportedly possible.

Germline values: CDR1 LNHDA, CDR2 SQIVND (reference sequence). Between the trimmed V and J ends, which lost 4 bases and 7 bases, there was a span of 15 bases. The CDR3 is 14 residues long. Bulk TCR library preparation followed previously described methods with listed TCR primers. MiXCR was run by TCRdb on the PCR reads, yielding one entry per CDR3 protein. The table includes 460,000 or so distinct CDR3 sequences, roughly 25% detected once. The specimen was naive CD8+ T cells from blood, with Jurkat cell RNA spiked in. Specified subset: FACS-sorted CD8+CD4-CCR7+CD45RA+ naive T cells. The chain combines TRBV19 with TRBJ2-3; no clear D. The source of this sequence is a human donor in good health. Some libraries in this study had Jurkat cell RNA spiked in. CDR3 DNA sequence: TGTGCCAGTAGTAGCTACGAATCAGGAAATACGCAGTATTTT. Translating gives CASSSYESGNTQYF. The entire variable domain, with the rest obtained from reference TRBV19 and TRBJ2-3, is as follows: DGGITQSPKYLFRKEGQNVTLSCEQNLNHDAMYWYRQDPGQGLRLIYYSQIVNDFQKGDIAEGYSVSREKKESFPLTVTSAQKNPTAFYLCASSSYESGNTQYFGPGTRLTVL.